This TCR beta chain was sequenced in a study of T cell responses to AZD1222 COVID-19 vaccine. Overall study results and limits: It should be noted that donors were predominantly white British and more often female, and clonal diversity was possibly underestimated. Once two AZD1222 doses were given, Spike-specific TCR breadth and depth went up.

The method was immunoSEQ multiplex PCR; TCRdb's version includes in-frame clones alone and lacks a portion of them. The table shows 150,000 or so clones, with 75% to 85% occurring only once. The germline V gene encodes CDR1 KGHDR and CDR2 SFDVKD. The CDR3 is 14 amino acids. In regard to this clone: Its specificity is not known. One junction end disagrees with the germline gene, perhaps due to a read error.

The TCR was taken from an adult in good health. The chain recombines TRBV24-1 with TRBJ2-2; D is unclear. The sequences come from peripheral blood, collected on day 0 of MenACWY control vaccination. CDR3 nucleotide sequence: TGTGCCACCAGTGCTTTGGCCGACACCGGGGAGCTGTTTTTT. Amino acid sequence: CATSALADTGELFF.